This note documents a single T cell receptor (beta chain) sequence. This sample stems from a study of OX40 agonist ivuxolimab in advanced cancers. Per germline, CDR1 SNHLY and CDR2 FYNNEI. CDR3 length: 15 amino acids. Trimming pared 3 bases from V and 2 bases from J, leaving 14 bases between. The repertoire was sequenced with immunoSEQ multiplex PCR; TCRdb's copy has only in-frame clones and lacks some. Of about 83,000 clones listed, 65% to 85% were seen once; the top ten hold 7.3%. This chain connects TRBV2 to TRBJ2-7; D not certain. This receptor was obtained from an adult with an advanced solid tumor such as melanoma, head and neck, liver or kidney cancer. The sample was CD4+ or CD8+ T cells sorted from blood, taken in a trial of the OX40 agonist ivuxolimab. Written as DNA, the CDR3 is TGTGCCAGCAGTGAGCAGAATTCGACCCCCTACGAGCAGTACTTC. Its translation is CASSEQNSTPYEQYF.